Here is one TCR beta chain with its context. This sample stems from a study of OX40 agonist ivuxolimab in advanced cancers. The CDR3 contains 16 residues. Trimming took 1 base from V and 4 from J, leaving 16 bases between them. From germline, CDR1 is SGHAT and CDR2 FQDESV (reference sequence). TCRdb's copy holds only in-frame clones and misses some; the assay was immunoSEQ multiplex PCR. Here the sample spans about 98,000 clones, roughly 85% being singletons. The chain has TRBV11-1 and TRBJ1-1; D ambiguous. The sample here was CD4+ or CD8+ T cells sorted from blood, taken in a trial of the OX40 agonist ivuxolimab. The TCR was taken from an adult with an advanced solid tumor such as melanoma, head and neck, liver or kidney cancer. The CDR3 nucleotides are TGTGCCAGCAGCTTAGGGTCTTCTCCTAAAGGCACTGAAGCTTTCTTT. Protein: CASSLGSSPKGTEAFF.